This TCR beta chain stems from a study of blood T cell repertoires in COVID-19. Germline V CDR1 and CDR2: GTSNPN, SVGIG (reference sequence). There are 13 residues in the CDR3. The V end lost 5 bases, the J end lost 1 base, and 11 bases lay between the germline ends. Methods used by the authors: For nucleated cells, counts were estimated from reference gene primer amplification. Only in-frame clones appear in the TCRdb table, and some are missing; sequencing was by immunoSEQ multiplex PCR. V and J calls and clone size follow that table, whereas D and trimming were derived from the DNA. The data show fewer than 200,000 clones, 82% seen once.

The chain joins TRBV30 to TRBJ1-1, with D hard to call. The receptor's source is a woman aged 70-85 years with acute or convalescent COVID-19. Sequenced material: peripheral blood. The CDR3 protein is CAWAYAGNTEAFF. The CDR3 region has the DNA TGTGCCTGGGCGTACGCAGGGAACACTGAAGCTTTCTTT.